A single sample is the source of the 24 T cell receptor beta chains below, sequenced in a study of CD8+ T cells in alopecia areata (dated by TCRdb to about 2018). Reading the label with the study, this specimen's time point is: 24 weeks on oral tofacitinib. The treatment or condition tag for this specimen amounts to: oral pan-JAK inhibitor, 5-10 mg twice daily. Libraries were prepared through the immunoSEQ multiplex PCR assay. RNA was extracted from all samples and reverse transcribed into cDNA as template for TCR sequencing. In its TCRdb copy, this immuneACCESS table keeps in-frame sequences only and misses some clones. Where compared with another copy, unresolved V genes explain less than half of these, and the others have no known cause. The table for this sample lists around 270,000 clones; 55% to 70% of them were counted only once. The ten biggest clones cover around 1.8% of the sample. The sample consisted of CD4+ T cells sorted from blood, taken at week 24, from a patient treated with tofacitinib. The source is a human donor with alopecia areata.

The V call is TRBV18, the J call TRBJ1-2, with 10 bases lining up with TRBD1. Germline CDR1 and CDR2: KGHSH and LQKENI. The CDR3 spans 18 residues. The trim removed 3 bases at V and 6 bases at J, leaving 16 bases unmatched. CDR3 nucleotides: TGTGCCAGCTCACCCGCCCCCGGGACAGGGGTTGGGACCGATGGCTACACCTTC. Translated, it gives CASSPAPGTGVGTDGYTF.

The chain has TRBV29-1 and TRBJ1-6; 9 positions match TRBD1. V shed 6 bases, J shed 10 bases, and the junction held 10 bases outside the gene matches. Germline CDR1 SQVTM, CDR2 ANQGSEA. The CDR3 runs 14 residues. Here the CDR3 reads CSVAGTGNNSPLHF. The CDR3 DNA follows: TGCAGCGTAGCCGGGACAGGGAACAACTCACCCCTCCACTTT.

The rearrangement links TRBV5-1 to TRBJ2-1; 10 positions agree with TRBD2. The V and J ends lost 0 bases and 5 bases, in that order; junction bases with no gene match: 5. Germline CDR1 and CDR2: SGHRS and YFSETQ. The CDR3 spans 16 residues. This CDR3 is CASSLDVLAGNNEQFF. CDR3 DNA sequence: TGCGCCAGCAGCTTGGACGTACTAGCGGGGAACAATGAGCAGTTCTTC.

The chain's CDR3 is CAWGQSSYEQYF. CDR3 nucleotides: TGTGCCTGGGGCCAGAGCTCCTACGAGCAGTACTTC. The V call is TRBV30, the J call TRBJ2-7; D remains unclear. Deletions cut 5 bases from V and 0 bases from J, with 8 bases between. Looked up from germline, CDR1 is GTSNPN and CDR2 is SVGIG (reference sequence). The CDR3 is 12 residues long. The complete variable domain, with remaining parts taken from reference TRBV30 and TRBJ2-7, reads SQTIHQWPATLVQPVGSPLSLECTVEGTSNPNLYWYRQAAGRGLQLLFYSVGIGQISSEVPQNLSASRPQDRQFILSSKKLLLSDSGFYLCAWGQSSYEQYFGPGTRLTVT.

This chain joins TRBV2 and TRBJ1-1; the D gene is possibly TRBD1 (5 bases). V dropped 5 bases and J dropped 8 bases, with 9 bases sitting between them. The CDR3 sequence is 11 residues long. Germline V CDR1 and CDR2: SNHLY, FYNNEI. This CDR3 reads CASSIGQEAFF. In nucleotides, the CDR3 is TGTGCCAGCAGTATAGGACAAGAAGCTTTCTTT.

The rearrangement links TRBV6-5 to TRBJ1-6, with 7 positions matching TRBD1. V trimming: 6 bases; J trimming: 6 bases; junction bases outside the gene matches: 8. The CDR3 is 15 residues long. CDR1 and CDR2 (germline): MNHEY, SVGAGI. The CDR3: CASRTGAGTNSPLHF. The CDR3 nucleotides are TGTGCCAGCAGAACAGGGGCCGGGACTAATTCACCCCTCCACTTT.

This clone was found a few times. CDR3 protein: CASSLMRHEQYF. DNA of the CDR3: TGTGCCAGCAGCTTAATGAGACACGAGCAGTACTTC. The chain has TRBV7-2 and TRBJ2-7; D not resolved. This CDR3 has 12 residues. Germline-derived CDR1 and CDR2 are SGHTA and FQGNSA. Trimming removed 2 bases at V and 5 bases at J, with 7 bases between.

The J gene is TRBJ2-5, the V gene TRBV7-2; D is unclear. The CDR3 has 15 amino acids. V was shortened by 1 base and J by 2 bases, with 11 bases between the two germline ends. In germline, CDR1 is SGHTA, CDR2 FQGNSA. CDR3 protein: CASSLGGSRQETQYF. CDR3 nucleotides: TGTGCCAGCAGCTTAGGGGGAAGTAGGCAAGAGACCCAGTACTTC.

The chain employs TRBV18 and TRBJ1-1, with D possibly matching TRBD1 (6 bases). Per the germline V gene, CDR1 is KGHSH and CDR2 is LQKENI. The V gene lost 4 bases and the J gene lost 2 bases, with 14 bases spanning the gap. The CDR3 sequence is 15 residues long. In DNA, the CDR3 is TGTGCCAGCTCACGACAGGCCGACAGTAACACTGAAGCTTTCTTT. Translating it yields CASSRQADSNTEAFF.

V is TRBV27 and J is TRBJ1-2, with no clear D. V was clipped by 5 bases and J by 8 bases, with 24 bases between them. This CDR3 spans 16 amino acids. The germline V gene encodes CDR1 MNHEY and CDR2 SMNVEV (reference sequence). The chain's CDR3 is CASSLGGMSPSGGYTF. In nucleotides, the CDR3 is TGTGCCAGCAGTCTGGGCGGAATGTCCCCTTCCGGGGGCTACACCTTC.

V and J are TRBV10-3 and TRBJ1-5, with TRBD1 identical over 8 bases. V dropped 6 bases and J dropped 7; count of bases not matched to a gene: 8. Germline CDR1 is ENHRY and CDR2 is SYGVKD. This CDR3 region has 14 residues. In nucleotides, the CDR3 is TGTGCCATCAGCAAGGACAGGGCGGACCAGCCCCAGCATTTT. Amino acid sequence: CAISKDRADQPQHF.

This clone was counted once. This chain's CDR3 is CAWSVLSKNTEAFF. In nucleotides, the CDR3 is TGTGCCTGGAGTGTACTATCAAAAAACACTGAAGCTTTCTTT. V and J are TRBV30 and TRBJ1-1; D gene ambiguous. The ends were cut back, 0 bases at V and 2 bases at J, with 10 bases in the middle. The CDR3 has 14 amino acids. The V gene's germline CDR1 is GTSNPN and CDR2 SVGIG (reference sequence).

CDR3 DNA: TGTGCCAGCAGAGGACTAGCGCTATCTTCAGATACGCAGTATTTT. Protein sequence: CASRGLALSSDTQYF. V usage is TRBV6-5 and J usage is TRBJ2-3; 9 positions agree with TRBD2. Germline V gene sequence: CDR1 MNHEY, CDR2 SVGAGI. This CDR3 spans 15 amino acids. V shed 6 bases and J 4 bases; nucleotides not matched to a gene: 8.

The table lists this clone with a count of one. The rearrangement uses TRBV5-1 and TRBJ2-1; the D is unclear. CDR3 length equals 12 residues. Trimming removed 4 bases at V and 7 bases at J, with 9 bases between. Per the germline V gene, CDR1 is SGHRS and CDR2 is YFSETQ. CDR3 DNA sequence: TGCGCCAGCAGCCTCAGCCAGAATGAGCAGTTCTTC. Its translation: CASSLSQNEQFF.

The chain uses TRBV29-1 and TRBJ1-3; 7 bases match TRBD1. Trimming removed 2 bases from V and 7 bases from J; junction bases left unmatched: 5. Germline V gene data show CDR1 as SQVTM and CDR2 as ANQGSEA. The CDR3 is 13 residues long. The CDR3 sequence is CSVETGVRNTIYF. CDR3 nucleotides: TGCAGCGTTGAAACAGGGGTTCGGAACACCATATATTTT.

The chain uses TRBV4-2 and TRBJ2-3, with D maybe TRBD2 (6 bases). The CDR3 contains 15 residues. Germline-derived CDR1 and CDR2 are LGHNA and YNFKEQ. Trimming left V 0 bases short and J 2 bases short, with 9 bases between. The CDR3 here is CASSQDTRDTDTQYF. In DNA form, the CDR3 reads TGTGCCAGCAGCCAAGATACGCGGGACACAGATACGCAGTATTTT.

In the case of this clone: Other DNA sequences in the sample encode the same CDR3. The chain links TRBV20-1 to TRBJ2-3; D remains unclear. Germline CDR1 is DFQATT and CDR2 is SNEGSKA (reference sequence). The CDR3 has 9 amino acids. The V end lost 5 bases, the J end lost 6 bases, and 3 bases lay between the germline ends. The CDR3 spells CSAGDTQYF. Here the CDR3 DNA reads TGCAGTGCTGGGGATACGCAGTATTTT.

The CDR3 spells CASSLEQTAKNIQYF. CDR3 coding DNA: TGCGCCAGCAGCTTGGAACAGACGGCCAAAAACATTCAGTACTTC. The rearrangement links TRBV5-1 to TRBJ2-4; D gene ambiguous. The V and J ends lost 0 bases and 1 base respectively, with 8 bases between them. From germline, CDR1 is SGHRS and CDR2 YFSETQ. The CDR3 extends over 15 amino acids.

This rearrangement joins TRBV5-1 to TRBJ2-3; D gene unclear. This CDR3 contains 15 residues. V was shortened by 0 bases and J by 0 bases, with 8 bases between the two germline ends. Germline V gene sequence: CDR1 SGHRS, CDR2 YFSETQ. The CDR3 DNA sequence: TGCGCCAGCAGCTTGGCGGCCATCAGCACAGATACGCAGTATTTT. It codes for CASSLAAISTDTQYF.

This clone was seen a handful of times. The V call is TRBV7-9, the J call TRBJ1-2; possibly TRBD1 for D (6 bases). Germline values: CDR1 SEHNR, CDR2 FQNEAQ (reference sequence). V shed 1 base and J shed 6 bases, with 12 bases lying between them. The CDR3 has 14 residues. CDR3 region: CASSLEAGANGYTF. The CDR3, as DNA: TGTGCCAGCAGCTTAGAGGCAGGGGCCAATGGCTACACCTTC.

The gene calls are TRBV7-8 and TRBJ1-5, with a weak D call TRBD1 (5 bases). CDR1 SGHVS and CDR2 FQNEAQ come from the germline V gene. V was shortened by 3 bases and J by 3 bases, with 6 bases between the two germline ends. This CDR3 contains 13 residues. This CDR3 is CASSLGPNQPQHF. CDR3 sequence (DNA): TGTGCCAGCAGCTTGGGACCCAATCAGCCCCAGCATTTT. The variable domain in full, completed from reference TRBV7-8 and TRBJ1-5, reads GAGVSQSPRYKVAKRGQDVALRCDPISGHVSLFWYQQALGQGPEFLTYFQNEAQLDKSGLPSDRFFAERPEGSVSTLKIQRTQQEDSAVYLCASSLGPNQPQHFGDGTRLSIL.

The chain employs TRBV7-9 and TRBJ2-3; 8 nucleotides align to TRBD1. The CDR3 loop spans 15 amino acids. V lost 5 bases, J lost 1 base, and 5 bases stayed unmatched. CDR1 and CDR2 from the germline V gene are SEHNR and FQNEAQ (reference sequence). The CDR3 region is CASSQLTGGTDTQYF. The CDR3 nucleotides are TGTGCCAGCAGCCAACTGACAGGGGGCACAGATACGCAGTATTTT. Full variable domain (remainder filled in from reference TRBV7-9 and TRBJ2-3): DTGVSQNPRHKITKRGQNVTFRCDPISEHNRLYWYRQTLGQGPEFLTYFQNEAQLEKSRLLSDRFSAERPKGSFSTLEIQRTEQGDSAMYLCASSQLTGGTDTQYFGPGTRLTVL.

This clone has just a few counts. The J gene is TRBJ2-7, the V gene TRBV30; 9 bases are shared with TRBD2. The CDR3 is made up of 16 amino acids. V lost 2 bases and J lost 2; bases outside the gene matches: 10. Looked up from germline, CDR1 is GTSNPN and CDR2 is SVGIG (reference sequence). This CDR3 is CAWSISSGVSTYEQYF. The CDR3 bases are TGTGCCTGGAGTATTTCTAGCGGGGTCTCTACCTACGAGCAGTACTTC.

The V call is TRBV27, the J call TRBJ1-2; D call uncertain. Germline-derived CDR1 and CDR2 are MNHEY and SMNVEV (reference sequence). V was shortened by 3 bases and J by 2 bases, with 10 bases between the two germline ends. CDR3 length equals 14 residues. The CDR3 sequence is CASSLNSPNYGYTF. CDR3 DNA sequence: TGTGCCAGCAGTTTGAACAGTCCCAACTATGGCTACACCTTC.